The rows below give T cell receptor beta chains drawn from one sample of a study of blood T cell repertoires in COVID-19. TCRdb's table, derived via immunoSEQ multiplex PCR, lists solely in-frame clones and lacks some. The table includes about 120,000 clones, 88% detected once. Specimen: peripheral blood. The receptors were sampled from a man over 45 with acute or convalescent COVID-19. Both conserved end residues are part of each CDR3. D genes are given only for firm matches. Where a row states a size, it is once, few, many or the class of an expanded clone; other rows omit it.

V gene	clone size	D gene	J gene	CDR3 protein	CDR3 DNA
TRBV19	NA	NA	TRBJ2-2	CASSMLGASNTGELFF	TGTGCCAGTAGTATGTTGGGGGCCTCGAACACCGGGGAGCTGTTTTTT
TRBV6-5	NA	TRBD2	TRBJ2-7	CASKGLAGNYEQYF	TGTGCCAGCAAAGGACTAGCGGGGAACTACGAGCAGTACTTC
TRBV19	NA	TRBD1	TRBJ1-5	CASSKPWTGTINQPQHF	TGTGCCAGTAGTAAGCCTTGGACAGGGACCATCAATCAGCCCCAGCATTTT
TRBV2	NA	NA	TRBJ2-5	CASIDPADRTQETQYF	TGTGCCAGCATCGACCCCGCCGACAGGACACAAGAGACCCAGTACTTC
TRBV7-2	NA	NA	TRBJ1-2	CASSSNRGYTF	TGTGCCAGCAGCTCGAACAGGGGCTACACCTTC
TRBV6-1	NA	NA	TRBJ2-5	CASSEAVGGLGSQYF	TGTGCCAGCAGTGAGGCTGTGGGGGGTCTCGGATCCCAGTACTTC
TRBV5-5	NA	NA	TRBJ1-3	CASSLSGSPGGNTIYF	TGTGCCAGCAGCTTGTCTGGGTCCCCCGGGGGAAACACCATATATTTT
TRBV5-5	NA	NA	TRBJ2-1	CASWSPSHSNEQFF	TGTGCCAGCTGGTCCCCTTCTCACAGCAATGAGCAGTTCTTC
TRBV18	NA	NA	TRBJ1-2	CASSEATTAYYGYTF	TGTGCCAGCTCCGAAGCCACCACAGCCTACTATGGCTACACCTTC
TRBV5-4	NA	TRBD1	TRBJ1-6	CASRFMQGAINSPLHF	TGTGCCAGCAGGTTCATGCAGGGGGCGATAAATTCACCCCTCCACTTT
TRBV3-1/TRBV3-2	NA	NA	TRBJ1-1	CARNGGGEAFF	TGTGCCAGAAACGGGGGAGGAGAAGCTTTCTTT
TRBV5-6	NA	TRBD1	TRBJ1-5	CASSLGTGRGQPQHF	TGTGCCAGCAGCCTTGGGACAGGGAGGGGTCAGCCCCAGCATTTT
TRBV9	NA	TRBD2	TRBJ2-7	CASSVGSSGLYEQYF	TGTGCCAGCAGCGTAGGTTCTAGCGGACTCTACGAGCAGTACTTC
TRBV6-5	once	TRBD1	TRBJ2-7	CASSRQGVGGHEQYF	TGTGCCAGCAGCCGTCAGGGGGTAGGCGGCCACGAGCAGTACTTC
TRBV18	NA	TRBD1	TRBJ2-4	CASSTGSAKNIQYF	TGTGCCAGCTCGACAGGGTCGGCCAAAAACATTCAGTACTTC
TRBV9	NA	NA	TRBJ2-5	CASTVGGLQETQYF	TGTGCCAGCACCGTCGGGGGGCTTCAAGAGACCCAGTACTTC
TRBV5-4	NA	NA	TRBJ2-7	CASSLGSGYSYEQYF	TGTGCCAGCAGCTTGGGAAGCGGGTACTCCTACGAGCAGTACTTC
TRBV7-2	NA	TRBD2	TRBJ2-3	CASSLYPRGTSVDTQYF	TGTGCCAGCAGCTTATATCCTCGTGGGACTAGTGTAGATACGCAGTATTTT
TRBV3-1/TRBV3-2	NA	TRBD1	TRBJ2-1	CASSRTGGVEQFF	TGTGCCAGCAGCCGTACAGGGGGCGTTGAGCAGTTCTTC
TRBV5-4	NA	NA	TRBJ2-7	CASSPTPQGYEQYF	TGTGCCAGCAGCCCGACACCTCAGGGCTACGAGCAGTACTTC
TRBV4-1	NA	TRBD1	TRBJ2-1	CASSQEGQGTPYNEQFF	TGCGCCAGCAGCCAAGAGGGACAGGGGACCCCTTACAATGAGCAGTTCTTC
TRBV12-5	NA	TRBD1	TRBJ2-3	CASGLPTGAGTDTQYF	TGTGCTAGTGGTTTGCCGACAGGGGCCGGCACAGATACGCAGTATTTT
TRBV7-9	NA	NA	TRBJ1-3	CASSLAAGRSSGNTIYF	TGTGCCAGCAGCTTAGCGGCGGGCCGTAGCTCTGGAAACACCATATATTTT
TRBV19	NA	TRBD2	TRBJ2-1	CASSITSGTGEQFF	TGTGCCAGTAGTATCACTAGCGGGACGGGTGAGCAGTTCTTC
TRBV12-5	NA	NA	TRBJ2-6	CASGPGQSGANVLTF	TGTGCTAGTGGTCCCGGACAGTCTGGGGCCAACGTCCTGACTTTC
TRBV24-1	NA	TRBD2	TRBJ2-1	CATSLGTSGYNEQFF	TGTGCCACGTCCCTTGGGACTAGCGGATACAATGAGCAGTTCTTC
TRBV27	NA	TRBD1	TRBJ2-7	CASSAPTGTGLNEQYF	TGTGCCAGCAGCGCTCCTACCGGGACAGGGTTGAACGAGCAGTACTTC
TRBV5-4	few	TRBD2	TRBJ2-1	CASSFGYVASGRYNEQFF	TGTGCCAGCAGCTTCGGGTATGTGGCTAGCGGGAGGTACAATGAGCAGTTCTTC
TRBV18	NA	NA	TRBJ1-2	CASSADLNYGYTF	TGTGCCAGCTCTGCGGATTTAAACTATGGCTACACCTTC
TRBV25-1	NA	TRBD1	TRBJ1-3	CASSLKGGRSGNTIYF	TGTGCCAGCAGCCTAAAAGGGGGCCGCTCTGGAAACACCATATATTTT
TRBV4-2	NA	NA	TRBJ1-1	CASSQTTTTRAFF	TGTGCCAGCAGCCAAACTACTACTACGAGGGCTTTCTTT
TRBV4-3	NA	TRBD1	TRBJ1-2	CASSPRQGAGYGYTF	TGCGCCAGCAGCCCTAGACAGGGGGCGGGGTATGGCTACACCTTC
TRBV12-3/TRBV12-4	NA	NA	TRBJ2-2	CASSPITGELFF	TGTGCCAGCAGTCCTATCACCGGGGAGCTGTTTTTT
TRBV19	NA	TRBD2	TRBJ2-2	CASNPSAGVTGELFF	TGTGCCAGTAATCCCTCGGCGGGAGTCACCGGGGAGCTGTTTTTT
TRBV18	NA	NA	TRBJ1-1	CASSTRQDTEAFF	TGTGCCAGCTCAACTCGACAGGACACTGAAGCTTTCTTT
TRBV19	NA	TRBD1	TRBJ1-6	CARTGRTPLHF	TGTGCCAGGACAGGGCGGACACCCCTCCACTTT
TRBV19	NA	NA	TRBJ2-3	CASSIELGVDTQYF	TGTGCCAGTAGTATAGAACTCGGAGTAGATACGCAGTATTTT
TRBV5-6	NA	NA	TRBJ2-7	CASRMVGPSYEQYF	TGTGCCAGCAGAATGGTGGGGCCATCCTACGAGCAGTACTTC
TRBV27	NA	TRBD2	TRBJ2-1	CATMGLAGYNEQFF	TGTGCCACTATGGGACTAGCGGGATACAATGAGCAGTTCTTC
TRBV9	NA	TRBD2	TRBJ2-3	CASTKGGLAGVPPSTDTQYF	TGTGCCAGCACCAAGGGGGGACTAGCGGGAGTCCCCCCGAGCACAGATACGCAGTATTTT
TRBV5-1	NA	TRBD2	TRBJ2-3	CASSRQSGLVTDTQYF	TGCGCCAGCAGCCGCCAGAGTGGACTAGTGACAGATACGCAGTATTTT
TRBV5-8	NA	TRBD1	TRBJ1-2	CASSFSGQLYGYTF	TGTGCCAGCAGCTTTTCGGGACAGCTCTATGGCTACACCTTC
TRBV19	once	TRBD1	TRBJ1-5	CASNPGQLFRQPQHF	TGTGCCAGTAACCCGGGACAGTTATTCCGACAGCCCCAGCATTTT
TRBV24-1	few	NA	TRBJ2-5	CATSDPRTSGGTQYF	TGTGCCACCAGTGATCCTCGGACTTCCGGGGGGACCCAGTACTTC
TRBV30	NA	NA	TRBJ1-5	CAWSPIGEGYQPQHF	TGTGCCTGGAGCCCTATTGGGGAGGGGTACCAGCCCCAGCATTTT
TRBV5-6	NA	NA	TRBJ1-5	CASSLVGPNQPQHF	TGTGCCAGCAGCTTGGTTGGCCCGAATCAGCCCCAGCATTTT
TRBV4-2	once	NA	TRBJ1-6	CASSPLAGGGSPLHF	TGTGCCAGCAGCCCCTTGGCAGGCGGGGGTTCACCCCTCCACTTT
TRBV14	NA	NA	TRBJ2-3	CASSRGPYTDTQYF	TGTGCCAGCAGCAGGGGCCCATACACAGATACGCAGTATTTT
TRBV27	NA	NA	TRBJ2-1	CASSLGPGYNEQFF	TGTGCCAGCAGTTTAGGGCCTGGGTACAATGAGCAGTTCTTC
TRBV5-1	NA	TRBD1	TRBJ1-5	CASSYTGGHQPQHF	TGCGCCAGCAGCTATACAGGGGGCCATCAGCCCCAGCATTTT
TRBV19	few	TRBD2	TRBJ2-3	CASSRGTSGSWRADTQYF	TGTGCCAGTAGTAGAGGGACTAGCGGGAGTTGGCGGGCAGATACGCAGTATTTT
TRBV27	NA	TRBD2	TRBJ2-1	CASSPPPLLAGGYNEQFF	TGTGCCAGCAGTCCCCCTCCCCTACTAGCGGGAGGCTACAATGAGCAGTTCTTC
TRBV18	NA	TRBD2	TRBJ2-1	CASSPPSGRNNEQFF	TGTGCCAGCTCACCTCCTAGCGGGAGAAACAATGAGCAGTTCTTC
TRBV11-2	NA	NA	TRBJ2-2	CASSLEGGLTGELFF	TGTGCCAGCAGCTTAGAGGGAGGATTGACCGGGGAGCTGTTTTTT
TRBV30	NA	TRBD1	TRBJ1-1	CAWSRQGPLIAFF	TGTGCCTGGAGCCGACAGGGCCCCTTGATAGCTTTCTTT
TRBV27	NA	TRBD2	TRBJ2-2	CASSLASGATGELFF	TGTGCCAGCAGTTTAGCTAGCGGTGCTACCGGGGAGCTGTTTTTT
TRBV7-2	NA	NA	TRBJ1-3	CASSVNSGGNTIYF	TGTGCCAGCAGCGTGAACAGTGGCGGAAACACCATATATTTT
TRBV11-3	NA	TRBD2	TRBJ2-3	CASSLDSGRASDTQYF	TGTGCCAGCAGCTTAGATAGCGGGAGGGCCTCAGATACGCAGTATTTT